The rows below give T cell receptor beta chains drawn from one sample of a study of vaccination effects on CD4 cells after COVID-19. The method was immunoSEQ multiplex PCR; TCRdb's version includes in-frame clones alone and lacks a portion of them. The table lists fewer than 85,000 clones, under 85% of them singletons. Which antigens these TCRs recognize remains unknown. This specimen was CD4+ T cells from PBMCs cultured with HCoV-OC43 spike peptides, taken after COVID-19 vaccination. The source is a human donor who received a COVID-19 vaccine. Each CDR3 is given with its conserved first and last residue. The D gene is left open where the match is weak. Clone size appears in some rows only: once, few, many, or a class for an expanded clone.

V gene,J gene,D gene,clone size,CDR3 DNA,CDR3 protein
TRBV7-6,TRBJ2-3,TRBD2,-,TGTGCCAGCAGCCCCCGGGGGGACCCCACAGATACGCAGTATTTT,CASSPRGDPTDTQYF
TRBV5-1,TRBJ2-2,TRBD1,-,TGCGCCAGCAGCTTGGCCATGGGACAGATGAACACCGGGGAGCTGTTTTTT,CASSLAMGQMNTGELFF
TRBV5-8,TRBJ2-3,TRBD2,-,TGTGCCAGCCCTCGACAGGTTTGGCTAGCGGGGGTGACCACAGATACGCAGTATTTT,CASPRQVWLAGVTTDTQYF
TRBV5-6,TRBJ1-6,-,-,TGTGCCAGCAGCTTGGTGGGCAGGGGTTATTCACCCCTCCACTTT,CASSLVGRGYSPLHF
TRBV7-2,TRBJ1-4,-,-,TGTGCCAGCAGCCCCCGCCCCGGAAATGAAAAACTGTTTTTT,CASSPRPGNEKLFF
TRBV4-1,TRBJ1-2,TRBD1,-,TGCGCCAGCAGCCAAGAGACAGGGGCCCTTTATGGCTACACCTTC,CASSQETGALYGYTF
TRBV19,TRBJ2-5,TRBD2,-,TGTGCCAGTAGTATTGGAGCGGGGGGCCAAGAGACCCAGTACTTC,CASSIGAGGQETQYF
TRBV6-5,TRBJ1-1,TRBD1,-,TGTGCCAGCACCGGGACAGGGGGGATTGAAGCTTTCTTT,CASTGTGGIEAFF
TRBV19,TRBJ2-3,-,few,TGTGCCAGTAGTCAGGGGGGCTACTCAGATACGCAGTATTTT,CASSQGGYSDTQYF
TRBV18,TRBJ2-1,TRBD1,-,TGTGCCAGCTCACCGTCGGGACAGGTCTACAATGAGCAGTTCTTC,CASSPSGQVYNEQFF
TRBV6-6,TRBJ2-2,TRBD2,-,TGTGCCAGCAGGGGAGGGACTAGCCTAGGCACCGGGGAGCTGTTTTTT,CASRGGTSLGTGELFF
TRBV6-5,TRBJ1-1,-,once,TGTGCCAGCAGTCGACCCGGAGCGAACACTGAAGCTTTCTTT,CASSRPGANTEAFF
TRBV27,TRBJ2-5,-,-,TGTGCCAGCAGTAAACAGGTACAAGAGACCCAGTACTTC,CASSKQVQETQYF
TRBV6-6,TRBJ1-6,TRBD1,-,TGTGCCAGCAGTCAGAAACAGGGGGATTCACCCCTCCACTTT,CASSQKQGDSPLHF
TRBV14,TRBJ1-2,-,few,TGTGCCAGCAGCCAAGCCAGAAACTATGGCTACACCTTC,CASSQARNYGYTF
TRBV11-2,TRBJ2-2,-,-,TGTGCCAGCAGCTTATCCGGACGAGGTGGGGCCGGGGAGCTGTTTTTT,CASSLSGRGGAGELFF
TRBV7-8,TRBJ2-1,TRBD1,-,TGTGCCAGCCGTCGGACAGGGTACAATGAGCAGTTCTTC,CASRRTGYNEQFF
TRBV7-3,TRBJ2-5,-,-,TGTGCCAGCAGCTTAACGGGGGCCCCACAAGAGACCCAGTACTTC,CASSLTGAPQETQYF
TRBV3-1/TRBV3-2,TRBJ2-1,-,-,TGTGCCAGCAGCCACAGGGCTGAAAAGTTCTTC,CASSHRAEKFF
TRBV11-2,TRBJ1-1,TRBD1,-,TGTGCCAGCAGCTTTCGATTGGGGACAGGGTTCACTGAAGCTTTCTTT,CASSFRLGTGFTEAFF
TRBV21-1,TRBJ1-6,-,-,TGTGCCAGCAGCAAAGTAGGGGCGTTCAATTCACCCCTCCACTTT,CASSKVGAFNSPLHF
TRBV9,TRBJ1-6,-,-,TGTGCCAGCAGCTCTGGCGGGGGCTGGGGTAATTCACCCCTCCACTTT,CASSSGGGWGNSPLHF
TRBV5-1,TRBJ1-2,-,-,TGCGCCAGCAGCTCTGTGGGACGGCACTATGGCTACACCTTC,CASSSVGRHYGYTF
TRBV6-5,TRBJ1-2,TRBD1,-,TGTGCCAGCAGAAGACAGGGGAACTATGGCTACACCTTC,CASRRQGNYGYTF
TRBV5-1,TRBJ2-3,-,-,TGCGCCAGCAGCTTGGTCCCTGGAAGCGATACGCAGTATTTT,CASSLVPGSDTQYF
TRBV28,TRBJ1-4,TRBD1,-,TGTGCCAGCAGTTTACCCGACAGGGAAGTTCGCGAAAAACTGTTTTTT,CASSLPDREVREKLFF
TRBV28,TRBJ1-2,-,-,TGTGCCAGTATAGGGGACTATGGCTACACCTTC,CASIGDYGYTF
TRBV7-8,TRBJ1-3,-,few,TGTGCCAGCAGCTTAGGGAGTGTCTCTGGAAACACCATATATTTT,CASSLGSVSGNTIYF
TRBV30,TRBJ2-1,-,-,TGTGCCTTTACACTGGGATCGCGGAGCGGCAATGAGCAGTTCTTC,CAFTLGSRSGNEQFF
TRBV19,TRBJ1-6,-,few,TGTGCCAGTAGTCTACCGTACGGGGATTCACCCCTCCACTTT,CASSLPYGDSPLHF
TRBV2,TRBJ2-1,-,-,TGTGCCAGCACCTCCACTAGCTGGGCTTACAATGAGCAGTTCTTC,CASTSTSWAYNEQFF
TRBV4-3,TRBJ2-1,TRBD1,-,TGCGCCAGACGACAGGGTGGGAACAATGAGCAGTTCTTC,CARRQGGNNEQFF
TRBV7-2,TRBJ2-5,-,few,TGTGCCAGCAGCTTGAGGGGGGGTCGAGAGACCCAGTACTTC,CASSLRGGRETQYF
TRBV5-1,TRBJ1-1,-,few,TGCGCCAGCAGCTTGTCCACAGGAATGAACACTGAAGCTTTCTTT,CASSLSTGMNTEAFF
TRBV7-2,TRBJ2-5,-,-,TGTGCCAGCAGCTCCTGGGGGGCCGTTCAAGAGACCCAGTACTTC,CASSSWGAVQETQYF
TRBV5-1,TRBJ2-5,-,-,TGCGCCAGCAGCGGCTCCTGGAGTGGGGAGACCCAGTACTTC,CASSGSWSGETQYF
TRBV25-1,TRBJ1-2,-,once,TGTGCCAGCAGCCCGACAGGAACCGCTAACTATGGCTACACCTTC,CASSPTGTANYGYTF
TRBV7-3,TRBJ2-3,TRBD2,-,TGTGCCAGCAGCTTAAACCCGGCTAGCGGGGGGGCTTCGATCACAGATACGCAGTATTTT,CASSLNPASGGASITDTQYF
TRBV11-2,TRBJ1-5,TRBD1,-,TGTGCCAGCAGCGGCAGACAGGGAAATCAGCCCCAGCATTTT,CASSGRQGNQPQHF
TRBV2,TRBJ2-2,TRBD2,-,TGTGCCAGCATCCTAGCGGCGAACACCGGGGAGCTGTTTTTT,CASILAANTGELFF